This T cell receptor beta chain was captured by sequencing in a study of blood T cells in healthy people across ages. Study-level results: Higher diversity, along with more naive CD4+ cells, distinguished long-lived donors from aged donors.

The second PCR ran roughly 7 to 11 cycles with a sample-barcoded 5' primer and J-beta primers. Researchers report that each sample yielded at least 3 million CDR3-containing paired-end reads. TCRdb independently ran MiXCR on the 5' RACE reads; one entry per CDR3 protein. This table has roughly 700,000 distinct CDR3 sequences, around 49% appearing once. Comments on this clonotype: Its antigen remains unidentified. Mismatch with germline at one junction end may stem from a read error.

This CDR3 comprises 13 residues. Germline V lookup: CDR1 KGHSY, CDR2 FQNENV. Each donor's blood draw was roughly 10 milliliters of peripheral blood. Samples had at least 7 million PBMCs isolated from them. This TCR was recovered from a woman aged 55-75 years in good health. Sequences were obtained from blood. The rearrangement uses TRBV16 and TRBJ2-7; D ambiguous. The CDR3 region has the DNA TGTGCCAGCAGCCCCAGACCGTCCTACGGGCAGTACTTC. Translated, it gives CASSPRPSYGQYF.